The rows below give T cell receptor beta chains drawn from one sample of a study of patients and donors after allogeneic stem cell transplantation. TCRdb reprocessed the RT-PCR reads via MiXCR and lists one record per CDR3 protein. Of approximately 200,000 distinct CDR3 sequences in the sample, around 40% are singletons; the top ten hold approximately 10%. Sequenced input: blood, either unsorted or a sorted T cell fraction (not recorded which). These receptors all come from a human donor who was either an allogeneic HSCT recipient or a stem cell or donor lymphocyte infusion donor (not recorded which). It is not recorded whose cells these are; they may come from a transplant donor. CDR3s include the opening cysteine and the closing phenylalanine or tryptophan. A D gene is named only where the DNA matches it firmly. A clone size is listed for some rows: how often the clone was seen (once, few, many), or a class if it is expanded.

J | D | size | V | DNA | CDR3
TRBJ1-2 | . | . | TRBV7-2 | TGTGCCAGCAGCCTTGCTCGGACCTCAACAAAGTCCCCTAACTATGGCTACACCTTC | CASSLARTSTKSPNYGYTF
TRBJ1-4 | . | . | TRBV7-8 | TGTGCCAGCAGCTTAGCGGCCTGGGGGAAGGGTAATGAAAAACTGTTTTTT | CASSLAAWGKGNEKLFF
TRBJ1-5 | . | . | TRBV20-1 | TGCAGTGCCTCGTCGGGGAACCAGCCCCAGCATTTT | CSASSGNQPQHF
TRBJ1-4 | . | few | TRBV6-5 | TGTGCCAGCAGTTACTCCGCGGATAAAAATGAAAAACTGTTTTTT | CASSYSADKNEKLFF
TRBJ1-4 | . | few | TRBV4-1 | TGCGCCAGCAGCCCCCACTGGGTCCGAGAAAAACTGTTTTTT | CASSPHWVREKLFF
TRBJ1-6 | . | few | TRBV4-2 | TGTGCCAGCAGCCGCGATCGCGGGCATAATTCACCCCTCCACTTT | CASSRDRGHNSPLHF
TRBJ2-5 | . | few | TRBV9 | TGTGCCAGCAGCGTAAGCAGGGCCCAAGAGACCCAGTACTTC | CASSVSRAQETQYF
TRBJ1-1 | . | . | TRBV11-1 | TGTGCCAGCAGCCGACAGGAGCCCGGGGCTTTCTTT | CASSRQEPGAFF
TRBJ1-2 | . | . | TRBV20-1 | TGCAGTGCTTCCTTGGGACCGGACTATGGCTACACCTTC | CSASLGPDYGYTF
TRBJ1-2 | . | few | TRBV29-1 | TGCAGCGTCGACCACAGCGTAGCTAACTATGGCTACACCTTC | CSVDHSVANYGYTF
TRBJ2-7 | TRBD2 | . | TRBV4-3 | TGCGCCAGCAGCCAAGATAGGGAGGATAGCGGGGGGTATTCCTACGAGCAGTACTTC | CASSQDREDSGGYSYEQYF
TRBJ1-3 | . | few | TRBV12-3/TRBV12-4 | TGTGCCAGCAGTATCGGGGCAGCAAACTCTGGAAACACCATATATTTT | CASSIGAANSGNTIYF
TRBJ1-6 | . | few | TRBV20-1 | TGCAGTGCTGGGGGCTTCGGCTCCTATAATTCACCCCTCCACTTT | CSAGGFGSYNSPLHF
TRBJ2-7 | . | . | TRBV15 | TGTGCCACCAGCAGAGATCGAAACAGGCCTGTTGATGAGCAGTACTTC | CATSRDRNRPVDEQYF
TRBJ1-6 | TRBD1 | few | TRBV5-1 | TGCGCCAGCAGAAGAGGACTTAGGGACAGTGTCTATAATTCACCCCTCCACTTT | CASRRGLRDSVYNSPLHF
TRBJ1-2 | TRBD1 | . | TRBV3-1 | TGTGCCAGCAGCGATACCGACAGGGCCGAAAACTATGGCTACACCTTC | CASSDTDRAENYGYTF
TRBJ1-1 | . | . | TRBV3-1 | TGTGCCAGCAGCCAAGATCGAGGGGCGGGCGCTTTCTTT | CASSQDRGAGAFF
TRBJ2-5 | TRBD2 | once | TRBV7-9 | TGTGCCAGCAGCGGACTAGCGGGGGTGGAGACCCAGTACTTC | CASSGLAGVETQYF
TRBJ2-7 | . | . | TRBV5-1 | TGCGCCAGCAGCCATCCCATGACGGAGTCCTACGAGCAGTACTTC | CASSHPMTESYEQYF
TRBJ1-4 | . | . | TRBV7-9 | TGTGCCAGCAGCTTTGGGACCCGGCCTAATGAAAAACTGTTTTTT | CASSFGTRPNEKLFF